This passage covers 3 T cell receptor beta chains from one sample sequenced in a study of T cells in localized non-small cell lung cancer. Some clones are missing from TCRdb's copy, which holds only in-frame ones; the method was immunoSEQ multiplex PCR. The table records approximately 20,000 clones, around 85% of them present only once. Sample: peripheral blood, taken before any cancer treatment. All receptors derive from a man aged 40-75 years with stage I lung adenocarcinoma.

The chain links TRBV7-2 to TRBJ2-7; 8 bases agree with TRBD1. V shed 5 bases and J 2 bases; nucleotides not matched to a gene: 5. This CDR3 has 14 amino acids. Germline V CDR1 and CDR2: SGHTA, FQGNSA. DNA for the CDR3: TGTGCCAGCAGCGGGAGACAGGGGCCCTACGAGCAGTACTTC. Encoded protein: CASSGRQGPYEQYF.

The chain couples TRBV5-1 to TRBJ1-3; a weak D match, TRBD1 (5 bases). Germline lookup yields CDR1 SGHRS and CDR2 YFSETQ. The CDR3 sequence is 16 residues long. V lost 0 bases and J 8 bases, leaving 18 bases between the germline ends. CDR3 coding DNA: TGCGCCAGCAGCTTGGGGGCCGGGACCCGACTGGACACCATATATTTT. It specifies CASSLGAGTRLDTIYF.

V usage is TRBV4-1 and J usage is TRBJ1-5, with unresolved D. The ends were cut back, 0 bases at V and 6 bases at J, with 15 bases in the middle. The CDR3 has 16 amino acids. The germline CDR1 and CDR2 sequences are MGHRA and YSYEKL. The CDR3 nucleotides read TGCGCCAGCAGCCAAGAAGGCAATAACCTGCTTCAGCCCCAGCATTTT. Translated: CASSQEGNNLLQPQHF.